A selection of T cell receptor beta chains follows, all from one sample in a study of response to subunit inactivated influenza vaccine. MiXCR, run by TCRdb on the RT-PCR reads, gives a single entry per CDR3 protein. The sample includes around 570,000 distinct CDR3 sequences, 7.6% of them seen just once. Specimen: PBMCs from blood, collected around 25 months after vaccination. The receptors were gathered from a man aged 45-69 years who received an inactivated influenza vaccine. CDR3s include the opening cysteine and the closing phenylalanine or tryptophan. Fields, in order: clone size, V gene, D gene, J gene, CDR3 DNA, CDR3 protein. A D gene is named only where the DNA matches it firmly. Clone size is stated in some rows and not others, as once, few, many or a class when expanded.

many	TRBV4-1	-	TRBJ2-3	TGCGCCAGCAGCCAACAGGGTTACACAGATACGCAGTATTTT	CASSQQGYTDTQYF
few	TRBV29-1	-	TRBJ2-7	TGCAGCGGGGCCCCGGGGAATGGTGACGAGCAGTACTTC	CSGAPGNGDEQYF
-	TRBV2	-	TRBJ2-3	TGTGCCAGCAGTTCACAGGGTTCTAGCACAGATACGCAGTATTTT	CASSSQGSSTDTQYF
many	TRBV3-1	TRBD2	TRBJ2-1	TGTGCCAGCAGCCTCGGACTAGCCTACAATGAGCAGTTCTTC	CASSLGLAYNEQFF
many	TRBV7-9	-	TRBJ1-3	TGTGCCAGCAGCTTATCCAGGGCTTCTGGAAACACCATATATTTT	CASSLSRASGNTIYF
-	TRBV7-9	-	TRBJ2-5	TGTGCCAGCAGCTTAGAGGGGTTCCGGGACCCTCAAGAGACCCAGTACTTC	CASSLEGFRDPQETQYF
-	TRBV6-1	TRBD1	TRBJ2-7	TGTGCCAGCAGTCCGGGACAGAACTACGAGCAGTACTTC	CASSPGQNYEQYF
many	TRBV9	-	TRBJ2-7	TGTGCCAGCAGCGTGAGGGGGAGTGGGGCCTACGAGCAGTACTTC	CASSVRGSGAYEQYF
few	TRBV7-8	-	TRBJ1-1	TGTGCCAGCAGCCGCGACGCACAGAGGAACACTGAAGCTTTCTTT	CASSRDAQRNTEAFF
-	TRBV15	-	TRBJ2-3	TGTGCCACCAGCGAGGGCAGGGCATATACGCAGTATTTT	CATSEGRAYTQYF
-	TRBV7-9	TRBD1	TRBJ2-3	TGTGCCAGCAGCTCGACAGGGTTGGGGACAGATACGCAGTATTTT	CASSSTGLGTDTQYF
few	TRBV20-1	-	TRBJ2-3	TGCAGTGCCAGTTCCGGGACCTTCGGCACAGATACGCAGTATTTT	CSASSGTFGTDTQYF
-	TRBV20-1	-	TRBJ2-5	TGCAGTGCTAGAGATGGGGCAGAGGGTCGAGAGACCCAGTACTTC	CSARDGAEGRETQYF
few	TRBV12-3/TRBV12-4	-	TRBJ1-4	TGTGCCAGCAGTGCCCTTGGTGAAAAACTGTTTTTT	CASSALGEKLFF
many	TRBV5-1	-	TRBJ1-6	TGCGCCAGCAGCCCGGAAGGGGGAAGATCACCCCTCCACTTT	CASSPEGGRSPLHF
-	TRBV27	TRBD1	TRBJ2-7	TGTGCCAGCAGAGGACAGGGGCGCGACGAGCAGTACTTC	CASRGQGRDEQYF
-	TRBV7-2	TRBD2	TRBJ2-4	TGTGCCAGCAGCTCCGGGACTAGCGGGAGGGGGTACTTC	CASSSGTSGRGYF
few	TRBV30	TRBD2	TRBJ2-3	TGTGCCTGGAGTGTACTAGCGGGAGGCCCCACAGATACGCAGTATTTT	CAWSVLAGGPTDTQYF
-	TRBV6-2/TRBV6-3	-	TRBJ2-1	TGTGCCAGTTTCAATACGGGCTCTAGGGCTACCAATGAGCAGTTCTTC	CASFNTGSRATNEQFF
few	TRBV3-1	-	TRBJ1-1	TGTGCCAGCAGCCAAGGCGGACAGCGGGCTTTCTTT	CASSQGGQRAFF
many	TRBV18	-	TRBJ2-7	TGTGCCAGCTCACCACCGGGGACATCCCTGGAGCAGTACTTC	CASSPPGTSLEQYF
few	TRBV15	-	TRBJ2-5	TGTGCCACCAGCAGCTCCCCCAAGCAAGAGACCCAGTACTTC	CATSSSPKQETQYF
many	TRBV20-1	-	TRBJ2-7	TGCAGTGCTAGCGGGTTAAGACAGTCTAGCTCCTACGAGCAGTACTTC	CSASGLRQSSSYEQYF
-	TRBV20-1	-	TRBJ2-2	TGCAGTGCTAGAATGTTCGGGGAGCTGTTTTTT	CSARMFGELFF
once	TRBV5-4	-	TRBJ2-7	TGTGCCAGCAGCTTCAGCGGTGCGGGTTCCTACGAGCAGTACTTC	CASSFSGAGSYEQYF
many	TRBV7-9	TRBD1	TRBJ1-5	TGTGCCAGCTCCCACGGACAGGGGGCTTTTCAGCCCCAGCATTTT	CASSHGQGAFQPQHF
few	TRBV20-1	-	TRBJ2-7	TGCAGTGCTAGAGATCTTAGGGGGGGCTCCTACGAGCAGTACTTC	CSARDLRGGSYEQYF
many	TRBV6-2/TRBV6-3	TRBD1	TRBJ1-1	TGTGCCAGCTTACGGGGACAGGGGTACACTGAAGCTTTCTTT	CASLRGQGYTEAFF
few	TRBV7-8	-	TRBJ1-4	TGTGCCAGCAGCTTAACTTTCGGGGGGAAGAATGAAAAACTTTTT	CASSLTFGGKNEKLF
-	TRBV11-2	-	TRBJ2-7	TGTGCCAGCAGCTCAACAGGGTTGGCCGAGCAGTACTTC	CASSSTGLAEQYF
many	TRBV12-3/TRBV12-4	TRBD1	TRBJ2-5	TGTGCCAGCAGTCAACAGGGACAGGGTGGGCAGACCCAGTACTTC	CASSQQGQGGQTQYF
few	TRBV7-2	TRBD1	TRBJ1-6	TGTGCCAGCAGCTTAGCCTCCGGGACAGGGGCTTCACCCCTCCACTTT	CASSLASGTGASPLHF
-	TRBV2	TRBD2	TRBJ2-3	TGTGCCGGCGGGTCAAGCGGGAGGGCCGGAACTACAGATACGCAGTATTTT	CAGGSSGRAGTTDTQYF
many	TRBV6-2/TRBV6-3	TRBD1	TRBJ2-2	TGTGCCAGCAGTTTTTTTTTCGTTCGGGACAGGAACACCGGGGAGCTGTTTTTT	CASSFFFVRDRNTGELFF
many	TRBV6-2/TRBV6-3	TRBD2	TRBJ2-1	TGTGCCAGCAGTTACTCGTCTAGCGGGAGGGGGTACAATGAGCAGTTCTTC	CASSYSSSGRGYNEQFF
few	TRBV5-1	TRBD2	TRBJ2-3	TGCGCCAGCAGGGAAATTAGCGGGGGGGCCACAGATACGCAGTATTTT	CASREISGGATDTQYF
few	TRBV20-1	-	TRBJ2-5	TGCAGTGCTAGAGACGGAGGAGGGGTAGAGACCCAGTACTTC	CSARDGGGVETQYF
few	TRBV2	-	TRBJ1-1	TGTGCCAGCAGTGTAAGGGCTGATATGAACACTGAAGCTTTCTTT	CASSVRADMNTEAFF
-	TRBV4-1	TRBD2	TRBJ2-3	TGCGCCAGCAGCCAAGGAATTGGCGGGGGGGTGGATACGCAGTATTTT	CASSQGIGGGVDTQYF
many	TRBV24-1	TRBD2	TRBJ2-3	TGTGCCACCAGGCGGGGAGGGACAGATACGCAGTATTTT	CATRRGGTDTQYF
few	TRBV20-1	-	TRBJ2-7	TGCAGTGCTAGAGTTACTTCCTACGAGCAGTACTTC	CSARVTSYEQYF
few	TRBV7-8	TRBD1	TRBJ2-7	TGTGCCAGCAGCTGGCGAGGGGGCTACGACGAGCAGTACTTC	CASSWRGGYDEQYF
-	TRBV7-9	-	TRBJ2-2	TGTGCCAGCGGCAGTGAGGGGCGCACCGGGGAGCTGTTTTTT	CASGSEGRTGELFF
few	TRBV10-3	TRBD1	TRBJ2-4	TGTGCCACCCAGTCCGGGACAGGGGTTGGCAAAAACATTCAGTACTTC	CATQSGTGVGKNIQYF
few	TRBV25-1	TRBD1	TRBJ2-2	TGTGCCAGCAGGGCTCACCGGACAGGGGCTGGCACCGGGGAGCTGTTTTTT	CASRAHRTGAGTGELFF
many	TRBV20-1	TRBD1	TRBJ1-5	TGCAGTGCAATTGACAGGGGAAATCAGCCCCAGCATTTT	CSAIDRGNQPQHF
many	TRBV4-2	TRBD2	TRBJ2-3	TGTGCCAGCAGCCACACTCGACTAGCGGGACGTGGGACAGATACGCAGTATTTT	CASSHTRLAGRGTDTQYF
-	TRBV15	-	TRBJ1-5	TGTGCCACCAGCAGAGGGGTTAGCAATCAGCCCCAGCATTTT	CATSRGVSNQPQHF
many	TRBV29-1	TRBD1	TRBJ1-1	TGCAGCGTGGTACTACAGGGGGTGAACACTGAAGCTTTCTTT	CSVVLQGVNTEAFF
few	TRBV12-3/TRBV12-4	-	TRBJ2-5	TGTGCCAGCAGTTTATCAGGGATGGAGACCCAGTACTTC	CASSLSGMETQYF
-	TRBV7-2	-	TRBJ2-7	TGTGCCAGCAGCACCTTCCCGGGCTCCTACGAGCAGTACTTC	CASSTFPGSYEQYF
-	TRBV6-1	TRBD1	TRBJ1-1	TGTGCCAGCCGTAGACAGGGGTCCACTGAAGCTTTCTTT	CASRRQGSTEAFF
-	TRBV27	-	TRBJ1-5	TGTGCCAGCAGCAATTCCCAGGGCAATCAGCCCCAGCATTTT	CASSNSQGNQPQHF
few	TRBV5-5	TRBD1	TRBJ2-7	TGTGCCAGCAGCTTGGCCGGGACAGTCAGGCACGAGCAGTACTTC	CASSLAGTVRHEQYF
many	TRBV20-1	-	TRBJ1-6	TGCAGTGCCCCACGGGACATCAGTTCACCCCTCCACTTT	CSAPRDISSPLHF
many	TRBV4-1	-	TRBJ2-1	TGCGCCAGCAGCCAAGATCCCGGGAGAGACAATGAGCAGTTCTTC	CASSQDPGRDNEQFF
many	TRBV7-8	-	TRBJ2-2	TGTGCCAGCAGCTTAGTATCGACACCCGCTGAGACCGGGGAGCTGTTTTTT	CASSLVSTPAETGELFF
-	TRBV6-1	-	TRBJ1-6	TGTGCCAGCAGAGGCCCCCAGGGTCTCGTCCCCCTCCACTTT	CASRGPQGLVPLHF
-	TRBV28	-	TRBJ2-5	TGTGCCACCTCAGGGGGGTTAGAGACCCAGTACTTC	CATSGGLETQYF